Sequencing of this T cell receptor beta chain was carried out in a study of shared clonotypes between healthy human individuals (dated by TCRdb to the early 2020s). Broadly, across the study: Three men and a couple of women, aged 18 to 49 years, made up the cohort. For each donor, CD4 naive and CD4 memory were each run on three plates, CD8 naive on two plates, and CD8 memory on one plate. To estimate repertoire size and how much clonotype sharing occurs between individuals, the study deeply sequenced the blood TCR repertoires of roughly 5 healthy adults. Different laboratories and diverse techniques were used to prepare libraries and sequence TCR repertoires, to increase sequencing depth and limit assay-specific biases. Leukapheresis yielded between about 0.85 and 10 billion PBMCs per donor.

Using the deep immunoSEQ assay, TCR CDR3 regions were amplified from genomic DNA by multiplex PCR. For each cell subset, the extracted genomic DNA was distributed evenly across all wells of several immunoSEQ 96-well plates, and each plate served as one replicate. For sorted subsets, about 200 ng genomic DNA, equal to 25,000 to 35,000 T cell genomes, was loaded into each replicate PCR. Purified libraries were measured with a Qubit 3.0 fluorometer, size-checked on a Bioanalyzer 2100, and measured again with the KAPA Library Quantification kit. Every immunoSEQ 96-well plate was sequenced on a dedicated single-read 150-cycle Illumina NextSeq 550 flow cell. In the original analysis: Because the immunoSEQ output held only junctional sequences and lacked quality scores, the filtering could not match the filtering applied to full-length reads. To assign V/J genes and CDR3, sequences were annotated using PyIR, a Python wrapper for IgBLAST v1.9, with IMGT germline references. Reads were removed for weak V/J assignments (E-value above 1e-6), missing CDR3, stop codons, out-of-frame junctions, or ambiguous translated residues. A V3J clonotype was defined by an identical inferred V gene, J gene, and CDR3 amino acid sequence. Percentage overlap between repertoires was computed as shared unique clonotypes divided by the size of the smaller repertoire. Richness of each repertoire was evaluated using RTK rarefaction, the Chao1 estimator, and Recon v2.1 estimates of unobserved clonotypes. OLGA was used to compute generation probabilities for all TCRbeta clonotypes that the gDNA method yielded from several donors. Not all clones reach the TCRdb copy of this immuneACCESS table, which keeps in-frame sequences only. Checked studies attribute under half of the gap to unresolved V genes and leave the rest unexplained. D and trimming were read from the DNA, whereas the V and J calls and clone size are those reported in that table. For this sample there are about 1 million clones; more than 60% appear just once. Clones ranked in the top ten supply about 1.5% of the sample.

Comments on this clone: Its antigen is still unknown. No base quality information exists; no much larger clone differs at one position.

Healthy HIV-negative adults with no recently reported acute infections or vaccinations were included as donors. Every donor was a Caucasian adult living in Nashville, Tennessee, USA. Magnetic negative selection was used to enrich CD4+ T cells, after which naive cells were positively selected on CD45RA and the negative fraction became the memory subset. Blood was obtained by leukapheresis, after which PBMCs were separated by Ficoll-Histopaque density gradient centrifugation and cryopreserved in liquid nitrogen vapor phase. Analytical flow cytometry was used to check the purity and quantity of each magnetically sorted T cell population. Genomic DNA was isolated from each sorted fraction and quantified by UV absorbance on a Nanodrop 2000c. What the authors observed across the whole study: Incomplete sequencing was indicated by rarefaction of sorted-subset datasets, despite the large sequencing depth. Pairwise subsampling indicated that sequencing depth was expected to affect the degree of clonotype sharing among donors. Naive subsets generally had larger estimated clonotype richness than memory subsets did. Because the study included only a small number of donors, the genetic and exposure-history diversity represented was limited. Compared with non-shared clonotypes, the clonotypes found in all four sorted-subset donors had higher generation probabilities. When a handful of donors were compared, the shared fraction of clonotypes was around 5% for naive CD4, about 4% for naive CD8, 2.3% for memory CD4, and 0.35% to 0.4% for memory CD8. Sampling was restricted to blood, and TCR repertoires in tissue are likely to differ from TCR repertoires in blood.

Input material: memory CD4+ T cells sorted from blood. The cell subset or site label, as the study defines it: CD45RA-negative fraction. This clonotype was sampled from a young man in good health.

The CDR3 has the sequence CASSLSGGLTNTEAFF. The sequence in DNA is TGCGCCAGCAGCTTGTCAGGGGGCTTAACGAACACTGAAGCTTTCTTT. The sequence links TRBV5-1 to TRBJ1-1; a stretch of 8 junction bases matches TRBD1. The CDR3 has 16 amino acids, counting the end cysteine and phenylalanine. Only the CDR3 portion is preserved as DNA: 48 bases, with reading frame beginning at the first base. The V end gives up 1 base and the J end 1 base, leaving 6 bases in the junction not matched to a gene. From the germline V gene, CDR1 is SGHRS and CDR2 is YFSETQ.